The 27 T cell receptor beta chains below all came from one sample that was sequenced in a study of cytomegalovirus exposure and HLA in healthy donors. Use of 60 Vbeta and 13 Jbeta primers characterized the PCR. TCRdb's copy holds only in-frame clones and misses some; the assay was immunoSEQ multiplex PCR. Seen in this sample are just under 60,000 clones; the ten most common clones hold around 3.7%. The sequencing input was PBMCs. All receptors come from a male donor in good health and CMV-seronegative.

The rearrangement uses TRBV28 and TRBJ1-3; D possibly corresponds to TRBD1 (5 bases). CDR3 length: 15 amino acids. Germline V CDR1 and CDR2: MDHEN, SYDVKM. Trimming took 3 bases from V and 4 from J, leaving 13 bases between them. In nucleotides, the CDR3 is TGTGCCAGCAGTTTCGGGGGATTGCGGGGAAACACCATATATTTT. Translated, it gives CASSFGGLRGNTIYF.

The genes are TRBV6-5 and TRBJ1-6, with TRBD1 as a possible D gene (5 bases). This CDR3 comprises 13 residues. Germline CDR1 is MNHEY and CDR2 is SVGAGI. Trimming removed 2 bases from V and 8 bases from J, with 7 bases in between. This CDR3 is CASSYLTDSPLHF. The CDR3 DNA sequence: TGTGCCAGCAGTTACCTGACAGATTCACCCCTCCACTTT.

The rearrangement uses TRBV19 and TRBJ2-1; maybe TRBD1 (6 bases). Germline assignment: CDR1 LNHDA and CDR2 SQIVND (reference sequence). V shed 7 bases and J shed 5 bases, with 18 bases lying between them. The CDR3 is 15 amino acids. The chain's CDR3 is CASTPGQGPNNEQFF. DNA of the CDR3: TGTGCCAGTACACCTGGTCAGGGGCCAAACAATGAGCAGTTCTTC.

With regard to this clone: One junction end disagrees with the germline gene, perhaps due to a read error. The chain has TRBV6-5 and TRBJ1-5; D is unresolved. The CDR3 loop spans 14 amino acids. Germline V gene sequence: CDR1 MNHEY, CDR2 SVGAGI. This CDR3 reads CASRGQTSDQPQHF. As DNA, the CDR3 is TGTGCCAGCAGGGGTCAGACTAGCGATCAGCCCCAGCATTTT.

CDR3 in amino acids: CASSRGPAQGYEQYF. For the CDR3, the DNA is TGCGCCAGCAGCCGCGGACCTGCTCAGGGCTACGAGCAGTACTTC. The rearrangement joins TRBV4-1 to TRBJ2-7; D is perhaps TRBD1 (5 bases). Trimming removed 4 bases at V and 3 bases at J, with 16 bases between. The CDR3 length is 15 residues. Germline loops: CDR1 MGHRA, CDR2 YSYEKL.

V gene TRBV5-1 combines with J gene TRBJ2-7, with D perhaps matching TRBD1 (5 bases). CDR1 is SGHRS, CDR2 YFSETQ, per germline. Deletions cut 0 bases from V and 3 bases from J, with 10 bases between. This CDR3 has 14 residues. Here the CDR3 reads CASSLAAGHYEQYF. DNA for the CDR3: TGCGCCAGCAGCTTGGCCGCAGGACACTACGAGCAGTACTTC.

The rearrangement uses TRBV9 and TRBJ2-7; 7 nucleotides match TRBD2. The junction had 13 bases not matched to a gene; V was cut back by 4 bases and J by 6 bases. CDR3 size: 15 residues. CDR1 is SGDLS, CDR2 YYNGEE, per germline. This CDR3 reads CASSPGGKSDFEQYF. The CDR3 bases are TGTGCCAGCAGCCCCGGGGGGAAAAGTGATTTCGAGCAGTACTTC.

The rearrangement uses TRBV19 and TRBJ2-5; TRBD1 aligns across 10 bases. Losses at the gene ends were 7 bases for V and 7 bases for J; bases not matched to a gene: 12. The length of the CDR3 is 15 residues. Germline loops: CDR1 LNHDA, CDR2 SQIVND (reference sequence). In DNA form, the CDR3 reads TGTGCCAGTACTCCGAGGGGGGACAGGGGTGGGACCCAGTACTTC. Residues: CASTPRGDRGGTQYF.

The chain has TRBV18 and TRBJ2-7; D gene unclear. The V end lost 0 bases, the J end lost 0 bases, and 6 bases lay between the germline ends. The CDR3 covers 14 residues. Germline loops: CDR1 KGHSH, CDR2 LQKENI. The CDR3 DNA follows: TGTGCCAGCTCACCACCGGCTAGCTCCTACGAGCAGTACTTC. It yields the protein CASSPPASSYEQYF.

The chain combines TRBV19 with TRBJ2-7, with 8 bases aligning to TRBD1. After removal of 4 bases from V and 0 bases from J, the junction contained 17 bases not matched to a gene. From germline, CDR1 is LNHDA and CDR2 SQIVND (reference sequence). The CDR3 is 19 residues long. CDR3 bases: TGTGCCAGTAGTAAGGACAGGGAAATTAGTGGGGGGTCCTCCTACGAGCAGTACTTC. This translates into CASSKDREISGGSSYEQYF.

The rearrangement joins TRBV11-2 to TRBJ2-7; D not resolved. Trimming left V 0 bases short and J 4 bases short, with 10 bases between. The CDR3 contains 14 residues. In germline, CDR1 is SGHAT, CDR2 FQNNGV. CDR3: CASSLDFGLYEQYF. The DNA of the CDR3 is TGTGCCAGCAGCTTAGATTTCGGGTTGTACGAGCAGTACTTC.

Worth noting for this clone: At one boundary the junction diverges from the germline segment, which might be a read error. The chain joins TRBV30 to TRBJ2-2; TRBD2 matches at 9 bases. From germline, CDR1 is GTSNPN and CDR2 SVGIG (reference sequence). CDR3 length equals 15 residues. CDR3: CAGRKLAGNTGELFF. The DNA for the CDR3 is TGTGCCGGGAGAAAACTAGCGGGTAACACCGGGGAGCTGTTTTTT.

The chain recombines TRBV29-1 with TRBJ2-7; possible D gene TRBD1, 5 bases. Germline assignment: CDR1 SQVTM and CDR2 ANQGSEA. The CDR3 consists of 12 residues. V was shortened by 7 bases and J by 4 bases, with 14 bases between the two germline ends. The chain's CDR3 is CSAQGRGYEQYF. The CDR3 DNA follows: TGCAGCGCCCAAGGAAGGGGATACGAGCAGTACTTC.

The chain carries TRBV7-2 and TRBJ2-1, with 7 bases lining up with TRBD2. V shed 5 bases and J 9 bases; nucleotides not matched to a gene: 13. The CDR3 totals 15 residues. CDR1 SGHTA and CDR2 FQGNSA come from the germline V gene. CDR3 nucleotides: TGTGCCAGCAGCCGAGGGGTTTTGCGGGAGTTTGAGCAGTTCTTC. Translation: CASSRGVLREFEQFF.

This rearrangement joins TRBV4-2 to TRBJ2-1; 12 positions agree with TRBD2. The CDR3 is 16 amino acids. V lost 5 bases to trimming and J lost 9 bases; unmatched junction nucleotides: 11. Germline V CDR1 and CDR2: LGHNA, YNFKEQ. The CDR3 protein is CASSATGTSGLGEQFF. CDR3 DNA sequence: TGTGCCAGCAGCGCCACCGGGACTAGCGGGTTGGGTGAGCAGTTCTTC.

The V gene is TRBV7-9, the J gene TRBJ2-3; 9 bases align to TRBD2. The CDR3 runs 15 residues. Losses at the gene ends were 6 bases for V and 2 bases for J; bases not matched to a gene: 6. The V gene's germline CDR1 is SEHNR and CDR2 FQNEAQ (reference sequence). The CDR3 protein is CASRGSGGLTDTQYF. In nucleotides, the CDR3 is TGTGCCAGCAGGGGTAGCGGGGGCCTCACAGATACGCAGTATTTT.

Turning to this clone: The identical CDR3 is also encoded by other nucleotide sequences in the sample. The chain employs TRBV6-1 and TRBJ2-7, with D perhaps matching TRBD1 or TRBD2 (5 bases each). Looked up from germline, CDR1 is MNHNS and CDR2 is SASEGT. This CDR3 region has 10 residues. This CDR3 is CASGRGEQYF. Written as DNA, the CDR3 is TGTGCAAGCGGTAGGGGCGAGCAGTACTTC.

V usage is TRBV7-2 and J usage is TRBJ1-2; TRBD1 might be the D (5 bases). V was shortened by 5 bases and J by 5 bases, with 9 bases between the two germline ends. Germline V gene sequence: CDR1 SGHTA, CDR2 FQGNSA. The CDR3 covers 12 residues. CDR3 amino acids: CASSPGHYGYTF. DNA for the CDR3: TGTGCCAGCAGCCCCGGACATTATGGCTACACCTTC.

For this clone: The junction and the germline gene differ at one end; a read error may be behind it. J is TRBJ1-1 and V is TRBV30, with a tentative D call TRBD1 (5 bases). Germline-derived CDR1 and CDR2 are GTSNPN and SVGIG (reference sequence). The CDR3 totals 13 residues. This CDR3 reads CAWSVSGETEDFF. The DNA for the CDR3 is TGTGCCTGGAGTGTATCGGGGGAGACTGAAGATTTCTTT. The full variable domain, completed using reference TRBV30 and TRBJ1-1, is SQTIHQWPATLVQPVGSPLSLECTVEGTSNPNLYWYRQAAGRGLQLLFYSVGIGQISSEVPQNLSASRPQDRQFILSSKKLLLSDSGFYLCAWSVSGETEDFFGQGTRLTVV.

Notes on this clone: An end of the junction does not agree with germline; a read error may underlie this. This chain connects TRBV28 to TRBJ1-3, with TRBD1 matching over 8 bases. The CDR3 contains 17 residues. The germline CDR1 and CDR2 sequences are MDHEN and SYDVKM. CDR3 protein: CASSSDGDRSRGNNIYF. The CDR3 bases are TGTGCCAGCAGCTCCGACGGGGACAGGTCACGAGGAAACAACATATATTTT.

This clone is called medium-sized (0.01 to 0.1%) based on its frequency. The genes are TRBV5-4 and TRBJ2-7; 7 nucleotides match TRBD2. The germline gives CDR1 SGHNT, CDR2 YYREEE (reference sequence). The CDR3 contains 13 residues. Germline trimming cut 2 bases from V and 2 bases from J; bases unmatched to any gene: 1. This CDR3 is CASSFGTTYEQYF. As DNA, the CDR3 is TGTGCCAGCAGCTTCGGGACTACCTACGAGCAGTACTTC.

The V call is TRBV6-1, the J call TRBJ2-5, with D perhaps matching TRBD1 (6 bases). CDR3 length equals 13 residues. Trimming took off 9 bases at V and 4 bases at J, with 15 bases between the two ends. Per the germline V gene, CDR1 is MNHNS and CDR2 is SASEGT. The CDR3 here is CASIRGKGETQYF. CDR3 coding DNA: TGTGCCAGTATCAGGGGAAAGGGAGAGACCCAGTACTTC.

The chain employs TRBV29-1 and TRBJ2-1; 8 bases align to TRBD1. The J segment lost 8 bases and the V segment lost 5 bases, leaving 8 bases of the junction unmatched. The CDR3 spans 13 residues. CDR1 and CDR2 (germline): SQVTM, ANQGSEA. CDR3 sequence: CSVSGTGVDEQFF. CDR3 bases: TGCAGCGTTTCCGGGACAGGTGTCGATGAGCAGTTCTTC.

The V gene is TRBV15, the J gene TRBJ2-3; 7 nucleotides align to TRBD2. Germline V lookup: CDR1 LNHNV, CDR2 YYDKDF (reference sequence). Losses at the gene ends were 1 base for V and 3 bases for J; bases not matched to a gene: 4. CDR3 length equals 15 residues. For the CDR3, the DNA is TGTGCCACCAGCAGAGCTGGGGGGGTGACAGATACGCAGTATTTT. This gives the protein CATSRAGGVTDTQYF.

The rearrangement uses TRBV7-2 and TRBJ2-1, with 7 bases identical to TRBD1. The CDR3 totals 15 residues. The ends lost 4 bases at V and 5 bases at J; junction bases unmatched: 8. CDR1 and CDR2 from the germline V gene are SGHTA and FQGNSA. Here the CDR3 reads CASSSRQGNNNEQFF. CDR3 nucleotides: TGTGCCAGCAGCTCTAGACAGGGAAACAACAATGAGCAGTTCTTC.

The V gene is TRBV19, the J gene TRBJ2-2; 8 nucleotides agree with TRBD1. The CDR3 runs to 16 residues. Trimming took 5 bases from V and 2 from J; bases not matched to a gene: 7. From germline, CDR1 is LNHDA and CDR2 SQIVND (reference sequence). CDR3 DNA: TGTGCCAGTAGTCCCCTCGACAGGGGAAACACCGGGGAGCTGTTTTTT. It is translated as CASSPLDRGNTGELFF.

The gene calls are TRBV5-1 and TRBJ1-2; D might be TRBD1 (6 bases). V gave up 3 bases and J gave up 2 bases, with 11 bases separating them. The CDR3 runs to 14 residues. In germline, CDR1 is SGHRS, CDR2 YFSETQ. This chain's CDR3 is CASSWGRGNYGYTF. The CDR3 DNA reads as TGCGCCAGCAGCTGGGGGCGGGGGAACTATGGCTACACCTTC.